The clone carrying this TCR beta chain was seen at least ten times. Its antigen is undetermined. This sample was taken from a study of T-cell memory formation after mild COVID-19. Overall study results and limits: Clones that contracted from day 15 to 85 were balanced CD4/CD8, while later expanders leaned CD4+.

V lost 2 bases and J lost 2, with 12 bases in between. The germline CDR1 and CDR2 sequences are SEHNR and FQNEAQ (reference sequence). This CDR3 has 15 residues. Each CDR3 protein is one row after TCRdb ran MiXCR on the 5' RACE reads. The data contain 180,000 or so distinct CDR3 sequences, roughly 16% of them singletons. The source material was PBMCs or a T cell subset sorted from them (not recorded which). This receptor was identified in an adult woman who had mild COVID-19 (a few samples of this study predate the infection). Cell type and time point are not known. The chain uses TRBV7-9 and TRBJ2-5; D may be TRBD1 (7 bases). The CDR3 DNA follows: TGTGCCAGCAGCTTACCGCAGGGGGGACAAGAGACCCAGTACTTC. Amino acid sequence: CASSLPQGGQETQYF.